Listed below are T cell receptor beta chains from one sample, sequenced in a study of OX40 agonist ivuxolimab in advanced cancers. TCRdb's table, derived via immunoSEQ multiplex PCR, lists solely in-frame clones and lacks some. The data show tens of thousands of clones, roughly nine tenths seen once. The sequenced sample was CD4+ or CD8+ T cells sorted from blood, obtained in a trial of the OX40 agonist ivuxolimab. These receptors were collected from an adult with an advanced solid tumor such as melanoma, head and neck, liver or kidney cancer. Each CDR3 is given without its conserved first and last residue. Each record gives: V gene, J gene, D gene, CDR3 protein. D genes are given only for firm matches.

TRBV19	TRBJ2-5	-	ASSIGGGLETQY
TRBV4-1	TRBJ2-1	TRBD2	ASSQVGKVLAGVYNEQF
TRBV5-4	TRBJ2-2	-	ASSFDRRVGELF
TRBV7-3	TRBJ2-3	TRBD2	ASSFSGDFTDTQY
TRBV7-2	TRBJ2-7	TRBD2	ASSLGLAGEQY
TRBV6-6	TRBJ2-7	-	ASSLQREYEQY
TRBV11-3	TRBJ2-6	-	ASSLEQGGVNVLT
TRBV19	TRBJ2-1	-	ASSMFLGDNEQF
TRBV7-6	TRBJ2-3	-	ASSLYSQAFENTDTQY
TRBV6-1	TRBJ1-1	-	ASSQGTEAF
TRBV5-6	TRBJ1-2	TRBD1	ASSLTTGGHGYT
TRBV27	TRBJ1-1	-	ASTKTWENTEAF
TRBV6-5	TRBJ2-1	TRBD2	ASSYEGGTYNEQF
TRBV6-1	TRBJ1-4	-	ASSEAGSSNEKLF
TRBV6-5	TRBJ1-5	-	ASNRAPNQPQH
TRBV9	TRBJ1-1	-	ASSVALNTEAF
TRBV7-3	TRBJ2-7	TRBD2	ASSARQASGREECGEQY
TRBV28	TRBJ2-7	TRBD2	ASSSQGGWYEQY
TRBV2	TRBJ2-3	-	ASSVGIHQGDTQY
TRBV7-6	TRBJ1-1	TRBD1	ASSPRTGETEAF
TRBV11-2	TRBJ2-1	TRBD2	ASSSQAGVEQF
TRBV10-3	TRBJ2-7	-	AISESFWADGGYEQY
TRBV27	TRBJ2-7	TRBD1	ASSPATGGIYEQY
TRBV5-1	TRBJ2-7	TRBD2	ASSKVAGGPAEQY
TRBV2	TRBJ2-5	-	ASSEGHARWETQY
TRBV10-3	TRBJ1-2	TRBD1	AIGGTGGNGYT
TRBV2	TRBJ2-5	-	ASSGLEAPKETQY
TRBV2	TRBJ2-7	-	ASSPTGFGEQY
TRBV7-8	TRBJ1-5	TRBD1	ASSVRTGLNQPQH
TRBV7-8	TRBJ1-4	TRBD1	ASSRGQGGNEKLF
TRBV5-1	TRBJ1-4	TRBD1	ASSSGLGQINEKLF
TRBV30	TRBJ1-1	-	AWKKNMNTEAF
TRBV5-4	TRBJ1-3	-	ASSRAREGNTIY
TRBV28	TRBJ1-1	-	ASSPYTTGSNTEAF
TRBV4-1	TRBJ2-1	TRBD1	ASSQNAEGQGERQGQF
TRBV4-2	TRBJ2-6	-	ASSQEGGSSGANVLT
TRBV7-3	TRBJ2-1	-	ASSLLQNGNEQF
TRBV5-6	TRBJ2-2	TRBD2	ASSHPSGRSVRDTGELF
TRBV5-1	TRBJ1-1	-	ASSFSPSRTEAF
TRBV5-8	TRBJ2-4	TRBD1	ASSSGTGNKNIQY
TRBV18	TRBJ2-5	-	ASSDQETQY
TRBV27	TRBJ2-1	-	ASSHYNEQF
TRBV19	TRBJ2-2	-	ASSMTASNTGELF
TRBV7-9	TRBJ2-4	TRBD1	ASSFRGQLAKNIQY
TRBV7-3	TRBJ2-1	-	ASSQDSSYNEQF
TRBV11-2	TRBJ2-5	-	ASSLGLGAVIETQY
TRBV7-3	TRBJ2-5	TRBD2	ASSAIAGVQETQY